Each of the 15 T cell receptor beta chains below was sequenced from the same sample in a study of OX40 agonist ivuxolimab in advanced cancers. Only in-frame clones appear in the TCRdb table, and some are missing; sequencing was by immunoSEQ multiplex PCR. The sample lists some 60,000 clones, roughly 84% occurring once. The material sequenced was CD4+ or CD8+ T cells sorted from blood, taken in a trial of the OX40 agonist ivuxolimab. Source of these receptors: an adult with an advanced solid tumor such as melanoma, head and neck, liver or kidney cancer.

The chain carries TRBV6-5 and TRBJ1-6; 8 nucleotides match TRBD1. This CDR3 is 15 amino acids long. The germline gives CDR1 MNHEY, CDR2 SVGAGI. V was pared by 2 bases and J by 8 bases, with 5 bases of the junction left unmatched. The CDR3 bases are TGTGCCAGCAGTTACGCAGGGGGCGCGGATTCACCCCTCCACTTT. Amino acid sequence: CASSYAGGADSPLHF.

This clone appeared a few times. The CDR3 bases are TGTGCCAGCAGTACAGGGAATCTACAGCCCCAGCATTTT. Translation: CASSTGNLQPQHF. This chain links TRBV6-1 with TRBJ1-5; perhaps TRBD1 as D (6 bases). The CDR3 totals 13 residues. V dropped 5 bases and J dropped 7 bases, with 12 bases sitting between them. Germline values: CDR1 MNHNS, CDR2 SASEGT.

The chain carries TRBV29-1 and TRBJ1-5; maybe TRBD1 (5 bases). This CDR3 is built from 13 residues. Germline loops: CDR1 SQVTM, CDR2 ANQGSEA. Trimming stripped 4 bases from V and 4 bases from J, with 11 bases between. This chain's CDR3 is CSVGLGGNQPQHF. Written as DNA, the CDR3 is TGCAGCGTTGGATTGGGGGGGAATCAGCCCCAGCATTTT.

V is TRBV11-2 and J is TRBJ2-3; 8 nucleotides match TRBD1. After removal of 2 bases from V and 6 bases from J, the junction contained 10 bases not matched to a gene. From germline, CDR1 is SGHAT and CDR2 FQNNGV. The CDR3 sequence is 16 residues long. This CDR3 is CASSLRRQGLKDTQYF. The CDR3 region has the DNA TGTGCCAGCAGCTTAAGGCGACAGGGGCTGAAGGATACGCAGTATTTT.

The chain has TRBV4-1 and TRBJ2-5, with TRBD2 matching over 7 bases. With V trimmed by 1 base and J by 0 bases, 8 bases remained unmatched. Germline V lookup: CDR1 MGHRA, CDR2 YSYEKL. CDR3 length: 17 residues. CDR3: CASSQASGTTYQETQYF. The CDR3 DNA reads as TGCGCCAGCAGCCAAGCCTCCGGGACTACCTACCAAGAGACCCAGTACTTC.

The CDR3 bases are TGTGCCATCAGTGAGTGGGCAGGTGAGTTGAACACTGAAGCTTTCTTT. It encodes CAISEWAGELNTEAFF. The rearrangement links TRBV10-3 to TRBJ1-1; no reliable D call. Germline values: CDR1 ENHRY, CDR2 SYGVKD. The CDR3 covers 16 residues. Trimming shortened V by 1 base and J by 0 bases, and 12 bases separated the two germline ends.

This clone was seen only a few times. The CDR3 DNA reads as TGTGCCAGCAGCCAAGATCTTGTAGGGAACAGAGTTATGGATGAGCAGTTCTTC. Protein: CASSQDLVGNRVMDEQFF. The V call is TRBV14, the J call TRBJ2-1; D is uncertain. This CDR3 region has 18 residues. The ends were cut back, 0 bases at V and 8 bases at J, with 23 bases in the middle. Germline V gene data show CDR1 as SGHDN and CDR2 as FVKESK.

The chain combines TRBV5-1 with TRBJ2-2; D call uncertain. The CDR3 length is 14 residues. Germline V gene data show CDR1 as SGHRS and CDR2 as YFSETQ. The V end lost 6 bases, the J end lost 1 base, and 10 bases lay between the germline ends. CDR3 bases: TGCGCCAGCAAACAATCACGGAACACCGGGGAGCTGTTTTTT. Protein product: CASKQSRNTGELFF.

V usage is TRBV5-8 and J usage is TRBJ2-2; 7 bases align to TRBD2. This CDR3 contains 15 residues. CDR1 and CDR2 from the germline V gene are SGHTS and YDEGEE. V gave up 5 bases and J gave up 5 bases; unmatched junction bases: 9. The CDR3 DNA reads TGTGCCAGCAGGGGAGGGGTACGGAAGACCGGGGAGCTGTTTTTT. It codes for CASRGGVRKTGELFF.

The CDR3 bases are TGCGCCAGCAGTGACGGAACCTATGGCTACACCTTC. Translation gives CASSDGTYGYTF. The chain employs TRBV10-2 and TRBJ1-2; D unclear. V was shortened by 3 bases and J by 4 bases, with 6 bases between the two germline ends. Germline V gene lookup returns CDR1 WSHSY and CDR2 SAAADI. CDR3 length: 12 residues.

The chain uses TRBV5-1 and TRBJ2-7; the D gene is possibly TRBD2 (6 bases). V was pared by 0 bases and J by 2 bases, with 12 bases between. From germline, CDR1 is SGHRS and CDR2 YFSETQ. The CDR3 totals 15 residues. CDR3 DNA sequence: TGCGCCAGCAGCTTGGCAGGGCGGGGTACCTACGAGCAGTACTTC. This sequence encodes CASSLAGRGTYEQYF.

V is TRBV5-1 and J is TRBJ2-2; 7 nucleotides match TRBD2. Germline V gene data show CDR1 as SGHRS and CDR2 as YFSETQ. The CDR3 loop spans 15 amino acids. V was clipped by 4 bases and J by 1 base; unmatched bases: 4. The chain's CDR3 is CASSPSGENTGELFF. DNA of the CDR3: TGCGCCAGCAGCCCAAGCGGGGAGAACACCGGGGAGCTGTTTTTT.

The chain uses TRBV19 and TRBJ2-3; 15 nucleotides agree with TRBD2. The CDR3 contains 19 residues. Per the germline V gene, CDR1 is LNHDA and CDR2 is SQIVND (reference sequence). J lost 0 bases, V lost 5 bases, and 9 bases had no gene match. CDR3 residues: CASSGGTSGGTPSTDTQYF. DNA for the CDR3: TGTGCCAGTAGTGGAGGGACTAGCGGGGGGACCCCGAGCACAGATACGCAGTATTTT.

The chain links TRBV11-3 to TRBJ2-1, with D possibly TRBD1 on 6 matching bases. With 5 bases removed from V and 1 base from J, the gap between germline ends came to 6 bases. CDR1 is SGHNT, CDR2 YENEEA, per germline. The CDR3 length is 13 residues. The CDR3 loop is CASSQGSYNEQFF. DNA for the CDR3: TGTGCCAGCAGCCAGGGGTCCTACAATGAGCAGTTCTTC. The full variable domain, rest sourced from reference TRBV11-3 and TRBJ2-1, is EAGVVQSPRYKIIEKKQPVAFWCNPISGHNTLYWYLQNLGQGPELLIRYENEEAVDDSQLPKDRFSAERLKGVDSTLKIQPAELGDSAVYLCASSQGSYNEQFFGPGTRLTVL.

This chain joins TRBV19 and TRBJ1-5; a possible D gene is TRBD1 (5 bases). The germline V gene has CDR1 LNHDA and CDR2 SQIVND (reference sequence). V was trimmed by 3 bases and J by 0 bases, leaving 18 bases between them. CDR3 length: 18 residues. The CDR3: CASSILWQGPYSNQPQHF. CDR3 nucleotide sequence: TGTGCCAGTAGTATTCTGTGGCAGGGTCCTTATAGCAATCAGCCCCAGCATTTT.